This TCR beta chain was captured in a study of beta chain features in type 1 diabetes. To note about this clone: What it binds is unknown.

Sequencing targeted expressed TCRB transcripts, as all isolated RNA had been reverse transcribed. An average roughly 3.3 million reads came from naive, central memory and regulatory T cell samples. Repertoires were generated with immunoSEQ multiplex PCR, while TCRdb's copy carries only in-frame clones and drops some. In the table there are fewer than 450,000 clones, approximately 15% of which are singletons. Study-level findings and limits: Across all four CD4+ subsets, people with type 1 diabetes showed modestly shorter TCRB CDR3s.

The receptor was isolated from a woman aged 18-29 years with type 1 diabetes. The sequenced material came from naive CD4+ T cells from blood.

The CDR3 DNA is TGTGCCAGCAGCGGGCGGTGGGGAGGAGGGGTACAAGAGACCCAGTACTTC. Its protein is CASSGRWGGGVQETQYF. The genes are TRBV21-1 and TRBJ2-5; no DNA check was done on the table's D call, TRBD2. TRBV21-1 corresponds to a pseudogene. This CDR3 is built from 17 residues.